The rows below give T cell receptor beta chains drawn from one sample of a study of cytomegalovirus exposure and HLA in healthy donors. The repertoire was sequenced with immunoSEQ multiplex PCR; TCRdb's copy has only in-frame clones and lacks some. This table holds about 120,000 clones, about 81% found once. The sample comprised PBMCs. The receptors derive from a middle-aged woman in good health and CMV-seropositive. The CDR3 runs from the conserved cysteine through the conserved F or W. The D gene is left open where the match is weak. A row's size may be missing; if present it is once, few, many or a size class.

cdr3_aa | cdr3_nt | d_call | j_call | v_call | clone_size
CASKTGSSNQPQHF | TGTGCCAGTAAGACAGGGAGTAGCAATCAGCCCCAGCATTTT | TRBD1 | TRBJ1-5 | TRBV19 | -
CASSVSPWDRGGYTF | TGTGCCAGCAGTGTATCTCCATGGGACAGGGGTGGCTACACCTTC | TRBD1 | TRBJ1-2 | TRBV2 | -
CASSLSTGGYEQYF | TGTGCCAGCAGTTTATCGACAGGGGGCTACGAGCAGTACTTC | TRBD1 | TRBJ2-7 | TRBV27 | few
CSGARYTEAFF | TGCAGCGGAGCCCGGTACACTGAAGCTTTCTTT | - | TRBJ1-1 | TRBV29-1 | -
CASSSMTESFEAFF | TGTGCCAGCAGCTCTATGACAGAATCATTTGAAGCTTTCTTT | - | TRBJ1-1 | TRBV5-4 | -
CASSYSGGLVNEQFF | TGTGCCAGCAGTTACTCGGGGGGGCTGGTCAATGAGCAGTTCTTC | - | TRBJ2-1 | TRBV6-5 | few
CASSLVEGSWDEQFF | TGTGCCAGCAGCTTAGTGGAAGGTAGCTGGGATGAGCAGTTCTTC | - | TRBJ2-1 | TRBV7-8 | -
CASRIQQGGAYEQYF | TGTGCCAGCCGAATTCAACAGGGCGGCGCCTACGAGCAGTACTTC | - | TRBJ2-7 | TRBV6-5 | -
CASSDPRGLGGEQFF | TGTGCCAGCAGTGACCCCAGGGGGCTGGGAGGGGAGCAGTTCTTC | - | TRBJ2-1 | TRBV28 | -
CASSIYPGQGAKGYTF | TGTGCCAGTAGTATCTATCCGGGACAGGGGGCTAAGGGCTACACCTTC | TRBD1 | TRBJ1-2 | TRBV19 | few
CASKSRNTEAFF | TGTGCCAGCAAGTCCAGGAACACTGAAGCTTTCTTT | - | TRBJ1-1 | TRBV2 | -
CASSSNLRGAYEQYF | TGTGCCAGCAGCTCGAACCTTCGGGGGGCCTACGAGCAGTACTTC | TRBD2 | TRBJ2-7 | TRBV5-6 | -
CASSNGGNTAQKSYTF | TGTGCCAGCAGCAATGGAGGGAACACCGCCCAAAAGAGCTACACCTTC | - | TRBJ1-2 | TRBV5-4 | few
CASTLRSGDYGYTF | TGTGCCAGCACCCTAAGGAGCGGTGACTATGGCTACACCTTC | - | TRBJ1-2 | TRBV6-5 | -
CASEGEETQYF | TGTGCCAGCGAGGGGGAAGAGACCCAGTACTTC | - | TRBJ2-5 | TRBV2 | -
CSANFYGYTF | TGCAGTGCTAACTTCTATGGCTACACCTTC | - | TRBJ1-2 | TRBV20-1 | -
CASSSTGVQPQHF | TGTGCCAGCAGTTCGACAGGGGTTCAGCCCCAGCATTTT | TRBD1 | TRBJ1-5 | TRBV27 | -
CATSTFRDRLNQPQHF | TGTGCCACCAGCACCTTCCGGGACAGGCTCAATCAGCCCCAGCATTTT | TRBD1 | TRBJ1-5 | TRBV15 | -
CASSQGTQGGANVLTF | TGTGCCAGCAGCCAGGGAACCCAGGGAGGGGCCAACGTCCTGACTTTC | - | TRBJ2-6 | TRBV28 | -
CASSVLAGGSNEQFF | TGTGCCAGCAGCGTATTAGCGGGAGGTAGTAATGAGCAGTTCTTC | TRBD2 | TRBJ2-1 | TRBV7-8 | -
CASSPAGSYEQYF | TGTGCCTCCTCCCCCGCCGGCTCCTACGAGCAGTACTTC | - | TRBJ2-7 | TRBV30 | once
CASSSGQGSAYNSPLHF | TGTGCCAGCAGTTCGGGACAGGGGTCCGCCTATAATTCACCCCTCCACTTT | TRBD1 | TRBJ1-6 | TRBV27 | -
CASSPTSYEQYF | TGTGCCAGCTCTCCCACTTCCTACGAGCAGTACTTC | - | TRBJ2-7 | TRBV18 | -
CASSPYRDTGELFF | TGTGCCAGCAGTCCCTACAGGGACACCGGGGAGCTGTTTTTT | - | TRBJ2-2 | TRBV6-1 | -
CAGGQGSYNEQFF | TGTGCCGGCGGACAGGGCTCCTACAATGAGCAGTTCTTC | TRBD1 | TRBJ2-1 | TRBV2 | -
CASSPGMNTEAFF | TGTGCCAGCTCACCTGGCATGAACACTGAAGCTTTCTTT | - | TRBJ1-1 | TRBV18 | once
CATSGSTDTQYF | TGTGCCACTAGCGGGAGCACAGATACGCAGTATTTT | TRBD2 | TRBJ2-3 | TRBV10-3 | -
CASSLDLAMSKYF | TGCGCCAGCAGCTTAGACCTAGCGATGTCAAAGTACTTC | - | TRBJ2-7 | TRBV5-1 | -
CASSPRTDSYEQYF | TGCGCCAGCAGCCCCCGGACTGATTCCTACGAGCAGTACTTC | - | TRBJ2-7 | TRBV4-1 | -
CASSLPGTSGVNEQYF | TGTGCCAGCAGCCTACCTGGGACTAGCGGGGTTAACGAGCAGTACTTC | TRBD2 | TRBJ2-7 | TRBV7-9 | -
CASSPNGDQGPQYF | TGTGCCAGCAGCCCTAACGGAGACCAGGGGCCCCAGTACTTC | - | TRBJ2-5 | TRBV7-3 | -
CASSHGTGSSEQYF | TGTGCCAGCAGTCACGGGACAGGGTCTAGCGAGCAGTACTTC | TRBD1 | TRBJ2-7 | TRBV6-6 | -
CASSPGQLLNTEAFF | TGCGCCAGCAGCCCCGGACAGCTATTGAACACTGAAGCTTTCTTT | - | TRBJ1-1 | TRBV5-1 | -
CASSYDRVRPDTEAFF | TGTGCCAGCAGTTACGACAGGGTTCGTCCCGACACTGAAGCTTTCTTT | TRBD1 | TRBJ1-1 | TRBV11-2 | -
CASSRQGISEKPFF | TGTGCCAGTAGCAGACAGGGAATAAGTGAAAAACCGTTTTTT | TRBD1 | TRBJ1-4 | TRBV19 | -
CAWSGGSVYNEQFF | TGTGCCTGGAGTGGCGGGAGTGTGTACAATGAGCAGTTCTTC | TRBD2 | TRBJ2-1 | TRBV30 | -
CASSLTVAGSNQPQHF | TGTGCCAGCAGCTTAACTGTGGCAGGGTCCAATCAGCCCCAGCATTTT | - | TRBJ1-5 | TRBV7-9 | -
CASSYSKLGSQETQYF | TGTGCCAGCAGTTACTCGAAACTCGGGTCTCAAGAGACCCAGTACTTC | - | TRBJ2-5 | TRBV6-6 | -
CASSLGQGAWSTEAFF | TGTGCCAGCTCACTCGGACAGGGGGCGTGGAGCACTGAAGCTTTCTTT | TRBD1 | TRBJ1-1 | TRBV18 | once
CASSLSGEETQYF | TGTGCCAGCAGTTTGTCAGGTGAAGAGACCCAGTACTTC | - | TRBJ2-5 | TRBV6-5 | -
CASSLAGGGGNIQYF | TGCGCCAGCAGCTTGGCCGGAGGAGGTGGGAACATTCAGTACTTC | - | TRBJ2-4 | TRBV5-1 | -
CASSLAGTGIHEQYF | TGTGCCAGCAGTTTGGCCGGGACAGGGATCCACGAGCAGTACTTC | TRBD1 | TRBJ2-7 | TRBV28 | -
CAWSRQGNEKLFF | TGTGCCTGGAGTAGACAGGGGAACGAAAAACTGTTTTTT | TRBD1 | TRBJ1-4 | TRBV30 | -
CASSPNPGGAKETQYF | TGTGCCAGCAGCCCAAACCCGGGAGGCGCAAAAGAGACCCAGTACTTC | TRBD2 | TRBJ2-5 | TRBV14 | -
CAVDREEAFF | TGTGCCGTAGACAGGGAGGAAGCTTTCTTT | TRBD1 | TRBJ1-1 | TRBV19 | -
CASSLSPPTSGSPDTQYF | TGTGCCAGCAGTTTATCTCCCCCAACTAGCGGGAGCCCAGATACGCAGTATTTT | TRBD2 | TRBJ2-3 | TRBV27 | -
CASRARDIMNTEAFF | TGTGCCAGCAGAGCCCGGGACATCATGAACACTGAAGCTTTCTTT | - | TRBJ1-1 | TRBV6-4 | -
CASSDSMTGSNQPQHF | TGTGCCAGCAGTGACTCGATGACAGGTAGCAATCAGCCCCAGCATTTT | - | TRBJ1-5 | TRBV6-4 | few
CASRAPGFYGYTF | TGTGCCAGCAGGGCCCCAGGGTTCTATGGCTACACCTTC | - | TRBJ1-2 | TRBV6-5 | -
CAWTRGLSSYEQYF | TGTGCCTGGACCAGGGGGCTTAGCTCCTACGAGCAGTACTTC | TRBD1 | TRBJ2-7 | TRBV30 | once
CATKKGTGDQPQHF | TGTGCCACCAAAAAGGGGACGGGGGATCAGCCCCAGCATTTT | - | TRBJ1-5 | TRBV27 | -
CASSETVPGQGNVNTEAFF | TGTGCCAGCAGCGAAACGGTCCCGGGACAGGGCAATGTGAACACTGAAGCTTTCTTT | - | TRBJ1-1 | TRBV21-1 | -
CASSYAGNYGYTF | TGTGCCAGCAGTTACGCAGGGAACTATGGCTACACCTTC | - | TRBJ1-2 | TRBV6-5 | -
CSAGASSYEQYF | TGCAGCGCTGGGGCCTCCTCCTACGAGCAGTACTTC | - | TRBJ2-7 | TRBV29-1 | few
CAWSGTQETQYF | TGTGCCTGGAGTGGCACTCAAGAGACCCAGTACTTC | - | TRBJ2-5 | TRBV30 | -